The present TCR beta chain was sequenced within a study of cytomegalovirus exposure and HLA in healthy donors. Study overall: Most genotyped donors, approximately 81% of more than 300, had Caucasian-associated genetic ancestry.

General study findings and limits: Presence/absence analyses took donor sequencing depth as roughly uniform.

It was with 60 Vbeta and 13 Jbeta primers that the PCR ran. Generated by immunoSEQ multiplex PCR, the TCRdb table keeps only in-frame clones and is missing some. The data contain some 140,000 clones, roughly 70% of them singletons. A note on this clone: Its antigen is as yet unknown.

Donors were nominally healthy when sampled, though unrecorded immune exposures were likely. The specimen sequenced was PBMCs. The clonotype originates from a man aged 25 to 45 in good health and CMV-seronegative.

The CDR3 DNA sequence: TGTGCCTGGAGTGTACGGGGACAGGGCTATGGCTACACCTTC. It codes for CAWSVRGQGYGYTF. The genes are TRBV30 and TRBJ1-2; 9 bases align to TRBD1. Germline V gives CDR1 GTSNPN, CDR2 SVGIG (reference sequence). This CDR3 spans 14 amino acids. Trimming removed 0 bases from V and 4 bases from J; junction bases left unmatched: 3.